A single sample is the source of the 28 T cell receptor beta chains below, sequenced in a study of T cell responses to AZD1222 COVID-19 vaccine. Here immunoSEQ multiplex PCR was the method, and the copy in TCRdb shows in-frame clones only, minus some. Among about 98,000 clones listed, around 88% were seen once. This specimen was peripheral blood, taken on day 0 of MenACWY control vaccination. These receptors originate from an adult in good health.

The chain combines TRBV3-1 (or the pseudogene TRBV3-2) with TRBJ2-7; TRBD1 is a possible D gene (5 bases). CDR1 is LGHDT, CDR2 YNNKEL, per germline (reference sequence). The CDR3 consists of 14 residues. The germline V and J ends were trimmed by 6 bases and 0 bases, with 12 bases remaining between them. This CDR3 is CASRGRAGSYEQYF. The CDR3 nucleotides read TGTGCCAGCAGGGGCAGGGCAGGCTCCTACGAGCAGTACTTC.

The genes are TRBV4-3 and TRBJ2-7, with 7 bases that match TRBD1. The V gene end was trimmed by 1 base and the J gene end by 3 bases; junction bases not matched to a gene: 6. The CDR3 is made up of 15 amino acids. CDR1 and CDR2 from the germline V gene are LGHNA and YSLEER. The DNA for the CDR3 is TGCGCCAGCAGCCAAGTTAAGGGACAGATCTACGAGCAGTACTTC. The encoded protein is CASSQVKGQIYEQYF.

V and J are TRBV28 and TRBJ2-1; a possible D gene is TRBD1 (6 bases). The CDR3 runs to 12 residues. V was pared by 2 bases and J by 9 bases, with 8 bases between. Per the germline V gene, CDR1 is MDHEN and CDR2 is SYDVKM. This CDR3 is CASSLVRGEQFF. CDR3 nucleotide sequence: TGTGCCAGCAGTTTAGTCAGGGGTGAGCAGTTCTTC.

This clone was detected a few times. The chain recombines TRBV28 with TRBJ1-2; 7 bases align to TRBD1. The CDR3 length is 14 residues. The trim removed 3 bases at V and 1 base at J, leaving 2 bases unmatched. Germline V gives CDR1 MDHEN, CDR2 SYDVKM. The DNA of the CDR3 is TGTGCCAGCAGTTTGGGACAGATTAACTATGGCTACACCTTC. This sequence encodes CASSLGQINYGYTF.

CDR3 in DNA: TGTGCCAGCAGTTGGGACCTCAATCAGCCCCAGCATTTT. Translating gives CASSWDLNQPQHF. The chain links TRBV12-3 or TRBV12-4 to TRBJ1-5; a weak D match, TRBD1 (5 bases). This CDR3 has 13 residues. Trimming shortened V by 4 bases and J by 3 bases, and 7 bases separated the two germline ends.

This chain uses TRBV7-9 with TRBJ1-1; D is perhaps TRBD1 (6 bases). The CDR3 has 14 amino acids. Trimming shortened V by 5 bases and J by 0 bases, and 10 bases separated the two germline ends. From germline, CDR1 is SEHNR and CDR2 FQNEAQ (reference sequence). For the CDR3, the DNA is TGTGCCAGCAGCATCGGACAGATGAACACTGAAGCTTTCTTT. Its translation is CASSIGQMNTEAFF.

The chain has TRBV19 and TRBJ1-5; D is perhaps TRBD1 (5 bases). Per germline, CDR1 LNHDA and CDR2 SQIVND (reference sequence). Trimming pared 5 bases from V and 6 bases from J, leaving 17 bases between. The CDR3 has 15 residues. CDR3 region: CASSPRRGSGQPQHF. The CDR3 DNA reads as TGTGCCAGTAGTCCTCGGAGGGGATCGGGTCAGCCCCAGCATTTT.

The J gene is TRBJ2-3, the V gene TRBV6-4; 12 nucleotides line up with TRBD2. The CDR3 is 14 residues long. V lost 4 bases to trimming and J lost 4 bases; unmatched junction nucleotides: 0. CDR1 and CDR2 (germline): MRHNA, SNTAGT. The DNA for the CDR3 is TGTGCCAGCAGTGCTAGCGGGGGGGCAGATACGCAGTATTTT. Translating gives CASSASGGADTQYF.

The DNA for the CDR3 is TGTGCCAGCAGCGACCCAAAGCTATCGACAGGGAAAAATGAAAAACTGTTTTTT. Amino acid sequence: CASSDPKLSTGKNEKLFF. The chain employs TRBV9 and TRBJ1-4, with 7 bases that match TRBD1. Germline V lookup: CDR1 SGDLS, CDR2 YYNGEE. The CDR3 totals 18 residues. J gave up 5 bases and V 3 bases, and 16 bases lay outside the gene matches.

The V and J genes are TRBV19 and TRBJ1-6; maybe TRBD1 (5 bases). The germline V and J ends were trimmed by 6 bases and 8 bases, with 17 bases remaining between them. There are 15 residues in the CDR3. The V gene's germline CDR1 is LNHDA and CDR2 SQIVND (reference sequence). CDR3 DNA: TGTGCCAGTAGGCCGGGACCTTTTGGTGATTCACCCCTCCACTTT. Its protein is CASRPGPFGDSPLHF.

This sequence joins TRBV6-2 or TRBV6-3 and TRBJ2-3; 7 nucleotides agree with TRBD2. Trimming at V came to 1 base and at J to 2 bases, leaving 12 bases not matched to a gene. Per germline, CDR1 MNHEY and CDR2 SVGEGT. This CDR3 is 18 amino acids long. The CDR3 DNA follows: TGTGCCAGCAGTTACTTCCCACGTGCGGGGGTTCACACAGATACGCAGTATTTT. It yields the protein CASSYFPRAGVHTDTQYF.

To note about this clone: A much larger clone sits a single nucleotide away, making a read error possible. The chain employs TRBV6-4 and TRBJ2-3; TRBD2 agrees at 9 bases. The CDR3 spans 14 residues. Unmatched junction bases numbered 2, after V lost 3 bases and J lost 4 bases. Germline-derived CDR1 and CDR2 are MRHNA and SNTAGT. The CDR3 DNA reads as TGTGCCAGCAGTGAGCGGGGGGGCCCAGATACGCAGTATTTT. Its translation: CASSERGGPDTQYF.

The CDR3: CASSIFGGNTEAFF. The CDR3 DNA reads as TGTGCCAGTAGTATCTTCGGGGGAAACACTGAAGCTTTCTTT. This chain links TRBV19 with TRBJ1-1, with D possibly TRBD1 on 5 matching bases. CDR3 length: 14 residues. V was clipped by 3 bases and J by 2 bases, with 10 bases between them. Germline V gene lookup returns CDR1 LNHDA and CDR2 SQIVND (reference sequence).

The chain links TRBV7-3 to TRBJ2-1; TRBD2 is a possible D gene (6 bases). CDR1 and CDR2 (germline): SGHTA, FQGTGA. The germline V and J ends were trimmed by 5 bases and 0 bases, with 14 bases remaining between them. CDR3 length equals 16 residues. CDR3 DNA sequence: TGTGCCAGCAGCCTCTACGGGGGTAGCTCCTACAATGAGCAGTTCTTC. As protein: CASSLYGGSSYNEQFF.

This clone appeared once. The chain recombines TRBV5-1 with TRBJ2-2, with a weak D call TRBD2 (5 bases). V lost 2 bases and J lost 7, with 15 bases in between. Per the germline V gene, CDR1 is SGHRS and CDR2 is YFSETQ. The CDR3 runs to 15 residues. CDR3 sequence: CASSFALVTDGELFF. CDR3 sequence (DNA): TGCGCCAGCAGCTTCGCACTAGTTACCGACGGGGAGCTGTTTTTT.

This rearrangement joins TRBV4-1 to TRBJ1-2, with 9 positions matching TRBD1. The CDR3 is made up of 14 amino acids. The V and J ends lost 3 bases and 4 bases, in that order; junction bases with no gene match: 3. Germline V CDR1 and CDR2: MGHRA, YSYEKL. The CDR3 sequence: CASSQPGQGYGYTF. CDR3 bases: TGCGCCAGCAGCCAGCCGGGACAGGGCTATGGCTACACCTTC.

This clone was recorded only once. This CDR3 is CASSLGAAPPNYGYTF. The CDR3 coding sequence is TGCGCCAGCAGCTTGGGGGCAGCCCCTCCTAACTATGGCTACACCTTC. The gene calls are TRBV5-1 and TRBJ1-2; D is uncertain. CDR1 and CDR2 from the germline V gene are SGHRS and YFSETQ. The CDR3 covers 16 residues. Trimming took off 0 bases at V and 0 bases at J, with 12 bases between the two ends.

The rearrangement uses TRBV2 and TRBJ1-5, with D perhaps matching TRBD1 (6 bases). Trimming stripped 6 bases from V and 2 bases from J, with 20 bases between. This CDR3 contains 17 residues. The V gene's germline CDR1 is SNHLY and CDR2 FYNNEI. In DNA, the CDR3 is TGTGCCAGCAGCGGGAATCGGGGGCCCCGAGGCAATCAGCCCCAGCATTTT. It translates to CASSGNRGPRGNQPQHF. Based on the CDR3 plus reference TRBV2 and TRBJ1-5, the full variable domain is EPEVTQTPSHQVTQMGQEVILRCVPISNHLYFYWYRQILGQKVEFLVSFYNNEISEKSEIFDDQFSVERPDGSNFTLKIRSTKLEDSAMYFCASSGNRGPRGNQPQHFGDGTRLSIL.

The V and J genes are TRBV5-6 and TRBJ1-6, with a tentative D call TRBD1 (5 bases). The V and J ends lost 4 bases and 8 bases respectively, with 19 bases between them. This CDR3 region has 16 residues. Germline-derived CDR1 and CDR2 are SGHDT and YYEEEE. The CDR3 DNA sequence: TGTGCCAGCAGCCCGGGACCATCCCCTAATGATTCACCCCTCCACTTT. It translates to CASSPGPSPNDSPLHF.

V gene TRBV5-1 combines with J gene TRBJ2-3, with 9 bases identical to TRBD2. The junction had 2 bases not matched to a gene; V was cut back by 0 bases and J by 6 bases. From germline, CDR1 is SGHRS and CDR2 YFSETQ. The CDR3 consists of 14 residues. The CDR3 reads CASSLGSGGDTQYF. The CDR3 bases are TGCGCCAGCAGCTTGGGAAGCGGGGGGGATACGCAGTATTTT.

The rearrangement uses TRBV3-1 (or the pseudogene TRBV3-2) and TRBJ1-1, with D tentatively TRBD1 (6 bases). The CDR3 length is 13 residues. The germline gives CDR1 LGHDT, CDR2 YNNKEL (reference sequence). The ends were cut back, 3 bases at V and 6 bases at J, with 11 bases in the middle. For the CDR3, the DNA is TGTGCCAGCAGCCAGGGGGCCAGGGCTGAAGCTTTCTTT. Translated: CASSQGARAEAFF.

V is TRBV5-1 and J is TRBJ1-1; D remains ambiguous. The germline V gene has CDR1 SGHRS and CDR2 YFSETQ. The V end was cut by 0 bases, the J end by 1 base, with 7 bases between. The CDR3 spans 14 residues. This CDR3 is CASSLGQSNTEAFF. CDR3 DNA sequence: TGCGCCAGCAGCTTGGGTCAGTCGAACACTGAAGCTTTCTTT.

This clone was counted only a few times. The V call is TRBV5-4, the J call TRBJ1-4, with 7 nucleotides matching TRBD1. V dropped 3 bases and J dropped 6; count of bases not matched to a gene: 5. From germline, CDR1 is SGHNT and CDR2 YYREEE (reference sequence). The CDR3 has 14 amino acids. The CDR3 protein is CASSYRGRDEKLFF. CDR3 DNA sequence: TGTGCCAGCAGCTACAGGGGTCGGGATGAAAAACTGTTTTTT. The full variable domain, completed using reference TRBV5-4 and TRBJ1-4, is ETGVTQSPTHLIKTRGQQVTLRCSSQSGHNTVSWYQQALGQGPQFIFQYYREEENGRGNFPPRFSGLQFPNYSSELNVNALELDDSALYLCASSYRGRDEKLFFGSGTQLSVL.

This chain uses TRBV12-3 or TRBV12-4 with TRBJ1-5; D is undetermined. Trimming took off 2 bases at V and 10 bases at J, with 9 bases between the two ends. This CDR3 has 12 amino acids. In nucleotides, the CDR3 is TGTGCCAGCAGTTTAACAGCGGCCCCCCAGCATTTT. Residues: CASSLTAAPQHF.

The CDR3 DNA follows: TGTGCCAGCAGCCGGGACAGCACAGATACGCAGTATTTT. Translated: CASSRDSTDTQYF. The chain is built from TRBV2 and TRBJ2-3, with D perhaps matching TRBD1 or TRBD2 (5 bases each). CDR1 SNHLY and CDR2 FYNNEI come from the germline V gene. The CDR3 is 13 amino acids. The V and J ends lost 6 bases and 0 bases respectively, with 7 bases between them.

This rearrangement joins TRBV4-3 to TRBJ2-2, with TRBD1 matching over 7 bases. CDR1 LGHNA and CDR2 YSLEER come from the germline V gene. V was clipped by 2 bases and J by 4 bases; unmatched bases: 4. This CDR3 has 15 amino acids. CDR3 protein: CASSQPYRGTGELFF. The DNA of the CDR3 is TGCGCCAGCAGCCAACCGTACAGGGGCACCGGGGAGCTGTTTTTT.

V usage is TRBV25-1 and J usage is TRBJ1-2, with TRBD1 matching over 11 bases. The V gene end was trimmed by 6 bases and the J gene end by 8 bases; junction bases not matched to a gene: 11. Looked up from germline, CDR1 is MGHDK and CDR2 is SYGVNS. This CDR3 spans 15 amino acids. CDR3 loop: CASRGQGAPSMGYTF. In DNA, the CDR3 is TGTGCCAGCAGAGGACAGGGGGCCCCTAGTATGGGCTACACCTTC.

The chain is built from TRBV18 and TRBJ1-3; 9 bases match TRBD1. Germline CDR1 KGHSH, CDR2 LQKENI. Trimming removed 5 bases from V and 0 bases from J; junction bases left unmatched: 5. The CDR3 length is 16 residues. The CDR3 sequence is CASSLDRGVSGNTIYF. As DNA, the CDR3 is TGTGCCAGCTCATTGGACAGGGGAGTCTCTGGAAACACCATATATTTT.